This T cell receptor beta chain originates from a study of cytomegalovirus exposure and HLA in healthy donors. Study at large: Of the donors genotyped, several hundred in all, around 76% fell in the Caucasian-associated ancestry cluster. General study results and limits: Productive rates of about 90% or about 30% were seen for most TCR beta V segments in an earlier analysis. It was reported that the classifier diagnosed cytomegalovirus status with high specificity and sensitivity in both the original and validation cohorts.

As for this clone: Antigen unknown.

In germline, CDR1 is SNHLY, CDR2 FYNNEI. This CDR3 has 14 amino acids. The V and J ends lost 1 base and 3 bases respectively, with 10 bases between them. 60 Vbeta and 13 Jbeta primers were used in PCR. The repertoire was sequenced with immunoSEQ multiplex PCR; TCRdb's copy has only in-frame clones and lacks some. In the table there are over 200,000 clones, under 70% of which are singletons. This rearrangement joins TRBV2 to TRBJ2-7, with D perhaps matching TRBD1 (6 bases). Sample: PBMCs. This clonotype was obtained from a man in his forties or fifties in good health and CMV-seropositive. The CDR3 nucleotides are TGTGCCAGCAGTGAAGGGGGGCGCTTCTACGAGCAGTACTTC. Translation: CASSEGGRFYEQYF. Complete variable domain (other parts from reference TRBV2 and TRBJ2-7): EPEVTQTPSHQVTQMGQEVILRCVPISNHLYFYWYRQILGQKVEFLVSFYNNEISEKSEIFDDQFSVERPDGSNFTLKIRSTKLEDSAMYFCASSEGGRFYEQYFGPGTRLTVT.